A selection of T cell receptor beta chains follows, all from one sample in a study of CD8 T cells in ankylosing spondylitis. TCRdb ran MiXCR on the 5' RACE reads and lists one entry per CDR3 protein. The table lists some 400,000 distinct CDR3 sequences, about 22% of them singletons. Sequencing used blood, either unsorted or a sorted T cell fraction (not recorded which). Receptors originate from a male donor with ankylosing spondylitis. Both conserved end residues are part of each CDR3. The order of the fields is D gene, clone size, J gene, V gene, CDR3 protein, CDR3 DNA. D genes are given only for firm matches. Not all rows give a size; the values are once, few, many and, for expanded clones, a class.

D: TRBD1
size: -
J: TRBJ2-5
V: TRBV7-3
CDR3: CASSRTGGIQETQYF
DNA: TGTGCCAGCAGCCGGACAGGGGGCATCCAAGAGACCCAGTACTTC

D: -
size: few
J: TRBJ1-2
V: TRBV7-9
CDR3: CASSQPDRTPPNYGYTF
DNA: TGTGCCAGCAGTCAGCCGGATCGGACCCCTCCTAACTATGGCTACACCTTC

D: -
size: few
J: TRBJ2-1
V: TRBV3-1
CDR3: CASSQVIPAEDSYNEQFF
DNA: TGTGCCAGCAGCCAAGTGATCCCAGCGGAGGACTCCTACAATGAGCAGTTCTTC

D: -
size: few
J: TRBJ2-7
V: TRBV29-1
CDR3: CSVEDNTYEQYF
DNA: TGCAGCGTTGAAGATAACACCTACGAGCAGTACTTC

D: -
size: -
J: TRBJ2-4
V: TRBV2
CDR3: CASRTARPAKNIQYF
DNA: TGTGCCAGCAGGACAGCGCGCCCGGCCAAAAACATTCAGTACTTC

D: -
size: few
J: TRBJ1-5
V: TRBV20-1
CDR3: CSARRGGVPNQPQHF
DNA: TGCAGTGCCAGAAGAGGAGGTGTACCCAATCAGCCCCAGCATTTT

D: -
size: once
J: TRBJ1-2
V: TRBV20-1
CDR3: CSARNAAPEGSHYGYTF
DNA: TGCAGTGCTAGAAATGCGGCCCCGGAAGGGAGTCACTATGGCTACACCTTC

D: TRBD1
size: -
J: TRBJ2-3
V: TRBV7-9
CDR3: CASSLVAGTGGTDTQYF
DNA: TGTGCCAGCAGCTTAGTAGCCGGGACAGGGGGGACAGATACGCAGTATTTT

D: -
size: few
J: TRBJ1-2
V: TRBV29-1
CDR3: CSATDQEAGYGYTF
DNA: TGCAGCGCCACGGATCAGGAGGCCGGCTATGGCTACACCTTC

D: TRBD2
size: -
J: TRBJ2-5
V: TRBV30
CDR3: CAWTSGQETQYF
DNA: TGTGCCTGGACTAGCGGTCAAGAGACCCAGTACTTC

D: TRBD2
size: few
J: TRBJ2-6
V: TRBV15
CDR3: CATSRDWIAGAGANVLTF
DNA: TGTGCCACCAGCAGAGATTGGATAGCGGGAGCTGGGGCCAACGTCCTGACTTTC

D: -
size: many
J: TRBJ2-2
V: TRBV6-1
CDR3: CASSALLVQGELFF
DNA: TGTGCCAGCAGTGCTCTTCTTGTCCAGGGGGAGCTGTTTTTT

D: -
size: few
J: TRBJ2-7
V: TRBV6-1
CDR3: CASSTPNQLYEQYF
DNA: TGTGCCAGCAGTACACCTAACCAACTTTACGAGCAGTACTTC

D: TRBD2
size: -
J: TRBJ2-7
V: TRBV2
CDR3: CASSVLAGGYEQYF
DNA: TGTGCCAGCAGTGTCCTAGCGGGAGGTTACGAGCAGTACTTC

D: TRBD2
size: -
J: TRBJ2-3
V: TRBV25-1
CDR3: CASTAGGDTQYF
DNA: TGTGCCAGCACGGCGGGAGGGGATACGCAGTATTTT

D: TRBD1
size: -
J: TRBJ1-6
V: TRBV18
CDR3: CASSPDKGATVALHF
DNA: TGTGCCAGCTCACCGGATAAGGGGGCTACAGTGGCCCTCCACTTT

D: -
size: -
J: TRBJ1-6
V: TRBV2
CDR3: CASSEAILVWSPLHF
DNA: TGTGCCAGCAGTGAAGCGATACTGGTCTGGTCACCCCTCCACTTT

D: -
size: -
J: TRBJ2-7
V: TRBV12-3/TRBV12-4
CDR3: CASSFRRLAAYEQYF
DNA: TGTGCCAGCAGTTTTCGGCGGCTCGCAGCGTACGAGCAGTACTTC

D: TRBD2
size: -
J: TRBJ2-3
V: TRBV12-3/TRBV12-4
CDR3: CASSPGGPGDTQYF
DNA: TGTGCCAGCAGCCCGGGAGGGCCAGGAGATACGCAGTATTTT

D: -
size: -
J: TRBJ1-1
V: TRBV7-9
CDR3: CASSSRDGYTEAFF
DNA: TGTGCCAGCAGCTCCCGGGACGGATACACTGAAGCTTTCTTT

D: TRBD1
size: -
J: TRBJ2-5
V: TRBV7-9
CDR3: CASSPDRGSRETQYF
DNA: TGTGCCAGCAGTCCAGACAGGGGCTCGCGGGAGACCCAGTACTTC

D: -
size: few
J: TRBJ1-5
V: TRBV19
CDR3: CASIGERQPQHF
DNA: TGTGCCAGTATAGGGGAGAGGCAGCCCCAGCATTTT

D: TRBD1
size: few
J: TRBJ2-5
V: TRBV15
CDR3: CATSRVGGKLWQETQYF
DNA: TGTGCCACCAGCAGAGTAGGGGGCAAACTATGGCAAGAGACCCAGTACTTC

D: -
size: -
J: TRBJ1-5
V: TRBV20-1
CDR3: CSASLGREPQHF
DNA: TGCAGTGCTAGCCTGGGGAGGGAGCCCCAGCATTTT

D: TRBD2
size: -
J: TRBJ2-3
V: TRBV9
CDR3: CASSSHGGTDTQYF
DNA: TGTGCCAGCAGCTCCCACGGGGGGACAGATACGCAGTATTTT

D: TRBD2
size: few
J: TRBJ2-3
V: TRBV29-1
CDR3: CSVYGLAGGEDTQYF
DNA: TGCAGCGTCTATGGACTAGCGGGAGGGGAAGATACGCAGTATTTT

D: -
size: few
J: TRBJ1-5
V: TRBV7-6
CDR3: CASSLEQSNQPQHF
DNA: TGTGCCAGCAGCTTAGAACAGAGCAATCAGCCCCAGCATTTT

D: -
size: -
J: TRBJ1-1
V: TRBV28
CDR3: CASSLQTWATEAFF
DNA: TGTGCCAGCAGTTTACAAACTTGGGCCACTGAAGCTTTCTTT

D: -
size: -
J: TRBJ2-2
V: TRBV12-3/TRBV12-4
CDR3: CASSFSGGELFF
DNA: TGTGCCAGCAGTTTTAGTGGCGGGGAGCTGTTTTTT

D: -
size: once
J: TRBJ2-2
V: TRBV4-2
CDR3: CASSQDGDVGELFF
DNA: TGTGCCAGCAGCCAAGATGGGGATGTCGGGGAGCTGTTTTTT

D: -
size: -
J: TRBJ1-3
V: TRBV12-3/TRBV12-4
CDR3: CASSTELGYTIYF
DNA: TGTGCCAGCAGTACCGAGCTGGGATACACCATATATTTT

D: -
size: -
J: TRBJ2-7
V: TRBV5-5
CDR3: CASRAGNVEQYF
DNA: TGTGCCAGCAGGGCAGGGAACGTCGAGCAGTACTTC

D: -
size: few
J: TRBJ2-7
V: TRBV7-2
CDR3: CASSSGRGSYEQYF
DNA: TGTGCCAGCAGCTCCGGCAGGGGTTCCTACGAGCAGTACTTC

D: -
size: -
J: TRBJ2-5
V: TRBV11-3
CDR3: CASSRMTSRPETQYF
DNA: TGTGCCAGCAGCCGGATGACTAGTCGTCCGGAGACCCAGTACTTC

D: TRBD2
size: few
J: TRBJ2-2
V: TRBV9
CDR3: CASSVGLAGTNTGELFF
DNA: TGTGCCAGCAGCGTAGGATTAGCGGGCACGAACACCGGGGAGCTGTTTTTT

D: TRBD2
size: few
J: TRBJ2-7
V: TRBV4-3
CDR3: CASSHGRGDEQYF
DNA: TGCGCCAGCAGCCACGGGAGGGGGGACGAGCAGTACTTC

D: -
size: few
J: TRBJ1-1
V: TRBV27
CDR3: CASRWSAETEAFF
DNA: TGTGCCAGCAGGTGGTCGGCGGAAACTGAAGCTTTCTTT

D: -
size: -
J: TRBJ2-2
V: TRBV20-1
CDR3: CSAYKQAPTNTGELFF
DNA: TGCAGTGCTTACAAACAGGCTCCCACGAACACCGGGGAGCTGTTTTTT

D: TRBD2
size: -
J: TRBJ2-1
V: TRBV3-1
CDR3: CASSLGLGGSDEQFF
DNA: TGTGCCAGCAGCCTAGGACTAGGAGGGTCCGATGAGCAGTTCTTC

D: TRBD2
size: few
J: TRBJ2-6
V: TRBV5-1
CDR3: CASSRGVDTNSGANVLTF
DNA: TGCGCCAGCAGCCGGGGGGTGGACACCAACTCTGGGGCCAACGTCCTGACTTTC

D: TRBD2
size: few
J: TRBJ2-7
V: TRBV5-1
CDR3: CASSLAGEGTYEQYF
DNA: TGCGCCAGCAGCCTAGCGGGAGAGGGGACCTACGAGCAGTACTTC

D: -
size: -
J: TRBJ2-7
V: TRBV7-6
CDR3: CASSYDYEQYF
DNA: TGTGCCAGCAGCTATGACTACGAGCAGTACTTC

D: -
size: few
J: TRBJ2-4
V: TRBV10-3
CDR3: CAISEGGGRDVAKNIQYF
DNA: TGTGCCATCAGTGAGGGGGGTGGCAGGGATGTGGCCAAAAACATTCAGTACTTC

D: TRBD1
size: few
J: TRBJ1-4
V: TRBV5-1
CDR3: CASSPTGEDEKLFF
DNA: TGCGCCAGCAGTCCCACAGGGGAAGATGAAAAACTGTTTTTT

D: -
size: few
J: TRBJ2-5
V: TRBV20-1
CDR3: CSARHRAQETQYF
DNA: TGCAGTGCTAGACACAGGGCCCAAGAGACCCAGTACTTC

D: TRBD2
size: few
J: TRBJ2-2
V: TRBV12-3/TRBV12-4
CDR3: CASSEGLAPTGELFF
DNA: TGTGCCAGCAGTGAGGGACTAGCCCCCACCGGGGAGCTGTTTTTT

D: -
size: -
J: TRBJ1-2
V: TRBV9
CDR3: CASSSKGGYTF
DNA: TGTGCCAGCAGCTCCAAGGGTGGCTACACCTTC

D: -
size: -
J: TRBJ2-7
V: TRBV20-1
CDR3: CSAQRGFRSYEQYF
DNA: TGCAGTGCGCAACGGGGATTCCGCTCCTACGAGCAGTACTTC

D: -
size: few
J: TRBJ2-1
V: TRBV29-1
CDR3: CSVETATRINEQFF
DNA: TGCAGCGTTGAGACAGCAACGCGTATCAATGAGCAGTTCTTC

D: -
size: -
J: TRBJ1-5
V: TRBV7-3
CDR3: CASSFPNWQPQHF
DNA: TGTGCCAGCAGCTTCCCGAATTGGCAGCCCCAGCATTTT

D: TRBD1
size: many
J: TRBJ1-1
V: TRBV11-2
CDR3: CASSYDRGAEAFF
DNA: TGTGCCAGCAGTTATGACAGGGGTGCTGAAGCTTTCTTT

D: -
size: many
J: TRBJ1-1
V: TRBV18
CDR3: CASSPQRNTEAFF
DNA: TGTGCCAGCTCACCACAGAGGAACACTGAAGCTTTCTTT

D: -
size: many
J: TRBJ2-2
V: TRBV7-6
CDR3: CASSLLGPNTGELFF
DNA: TGTGCCAGCAGCCTCTTGGGCCCGAACACCGGGGAGCTGTTTTTT